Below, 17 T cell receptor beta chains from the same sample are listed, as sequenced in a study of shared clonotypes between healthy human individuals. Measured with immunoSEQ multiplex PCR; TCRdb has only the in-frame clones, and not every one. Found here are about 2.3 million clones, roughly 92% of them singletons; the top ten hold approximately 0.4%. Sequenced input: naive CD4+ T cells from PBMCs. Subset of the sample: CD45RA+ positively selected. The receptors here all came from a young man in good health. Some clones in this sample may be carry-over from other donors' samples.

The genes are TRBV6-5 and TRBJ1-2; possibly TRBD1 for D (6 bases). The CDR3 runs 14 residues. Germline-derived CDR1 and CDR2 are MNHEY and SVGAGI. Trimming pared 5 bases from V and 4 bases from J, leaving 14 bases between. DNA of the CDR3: TGTGCCAGCAGTCCCCTTGGACAGAGCTATGGCTACACCTTC. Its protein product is CASSPLGQSYGYTF.

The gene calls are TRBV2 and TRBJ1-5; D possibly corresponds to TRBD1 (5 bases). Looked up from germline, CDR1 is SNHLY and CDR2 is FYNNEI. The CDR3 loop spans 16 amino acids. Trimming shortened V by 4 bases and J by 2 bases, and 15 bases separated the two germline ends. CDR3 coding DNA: TGTGCCAGCAGTGCCGAGGGGCCCCGTGGCAATCAGCCCCAGCATTTT. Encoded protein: CASSAEGPRGNQPQHF.

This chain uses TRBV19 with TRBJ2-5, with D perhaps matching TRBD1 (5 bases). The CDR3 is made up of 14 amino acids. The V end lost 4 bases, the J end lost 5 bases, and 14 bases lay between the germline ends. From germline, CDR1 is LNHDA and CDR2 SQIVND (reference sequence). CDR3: CASSTLDSGETQYF. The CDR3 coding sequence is TGTGCCAGTAGTACGTTAGACAGTGGGGAGACCCAGTACTTC.

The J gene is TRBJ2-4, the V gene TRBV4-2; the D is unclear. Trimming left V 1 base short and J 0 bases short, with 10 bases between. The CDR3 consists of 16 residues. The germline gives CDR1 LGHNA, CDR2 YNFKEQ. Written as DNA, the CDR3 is TGTGCCAGCAGCCAAGCCACTCCCATAGCCAAAAACATTCAGTACTTC. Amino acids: CASSQATPIAKNIQYF.

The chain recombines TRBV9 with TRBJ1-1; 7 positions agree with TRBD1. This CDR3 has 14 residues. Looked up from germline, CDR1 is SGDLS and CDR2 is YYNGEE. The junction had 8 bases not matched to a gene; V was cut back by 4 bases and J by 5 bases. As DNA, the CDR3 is TGTGCCAGCAGCTACCAGGGGGGCGAAACTGAAGCTTTCTTT. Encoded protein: CASSYQGGETEAFF.

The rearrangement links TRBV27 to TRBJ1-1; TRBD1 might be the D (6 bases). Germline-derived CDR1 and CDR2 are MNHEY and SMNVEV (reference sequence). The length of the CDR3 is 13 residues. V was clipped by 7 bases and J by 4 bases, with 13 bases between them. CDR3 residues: CASNTLRGTEAFF. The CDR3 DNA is TGTGCCAGCAACACACTCAGGGGCACTGAAGCTTTCTTT.

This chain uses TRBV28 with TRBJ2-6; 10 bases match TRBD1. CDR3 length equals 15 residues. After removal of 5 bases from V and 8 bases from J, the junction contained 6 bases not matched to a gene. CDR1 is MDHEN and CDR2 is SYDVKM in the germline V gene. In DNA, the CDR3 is TGTGCCAGCAGTCCGGACAGGGGGTTTCCCAACGTCCTGACTTTC. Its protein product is CASSPDRGFPNVLTF.

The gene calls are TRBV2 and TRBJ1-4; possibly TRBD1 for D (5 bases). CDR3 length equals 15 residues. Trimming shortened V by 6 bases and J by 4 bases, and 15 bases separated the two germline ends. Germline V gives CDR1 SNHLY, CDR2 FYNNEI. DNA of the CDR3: TGTGCCAGCAGGACAACAGGTCTGAGTAATGAAAAACTGTTTTTT. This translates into CASRTTGLSNEKLFF.

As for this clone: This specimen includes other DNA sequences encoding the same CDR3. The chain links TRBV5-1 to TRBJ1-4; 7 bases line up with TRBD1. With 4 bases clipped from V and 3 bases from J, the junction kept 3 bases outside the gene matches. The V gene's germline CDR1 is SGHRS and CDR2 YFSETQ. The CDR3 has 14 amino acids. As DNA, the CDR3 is TGCGCCAGCAGCCTACAGGGGTCTAATGAAAAACTGTTTTTT. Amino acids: CASSLQGSNEKLFF.

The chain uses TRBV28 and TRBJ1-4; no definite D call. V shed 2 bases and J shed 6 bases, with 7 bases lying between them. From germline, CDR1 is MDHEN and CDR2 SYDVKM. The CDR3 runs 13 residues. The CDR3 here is CASSLPHHEKLFF. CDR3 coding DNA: TGTGCCAGCAGTTTACCCCACCATGAAAAACTGTTTTTT. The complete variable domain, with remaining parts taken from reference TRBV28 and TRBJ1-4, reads DVKVTQSSRYLVKRTGEKVFLECVQDMDHENMFWYRQDPGLGLRLIYFSYDVKMKEKGDIPEGYSVSREKKERFSLILESASTNQTSMYLCASSLPHHEKLFFGSGTQLSVL.

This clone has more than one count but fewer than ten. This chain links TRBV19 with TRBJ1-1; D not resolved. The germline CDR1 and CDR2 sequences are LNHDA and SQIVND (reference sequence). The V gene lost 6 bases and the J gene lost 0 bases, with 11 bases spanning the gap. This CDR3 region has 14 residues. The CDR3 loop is CASSKVEVNTEAFF. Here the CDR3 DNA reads TGTGCCAGTAGCAAGGTGGAGGTGAACACTGAAGCTTTCTTT.

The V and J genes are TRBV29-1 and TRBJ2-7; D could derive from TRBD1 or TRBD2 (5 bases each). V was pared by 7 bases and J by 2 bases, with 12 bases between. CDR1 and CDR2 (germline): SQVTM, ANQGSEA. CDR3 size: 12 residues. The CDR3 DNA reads TGCAGCGCATGGGACGGAACCTACGAGCAGTACTTC. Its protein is CSAWDGTYEQYF.

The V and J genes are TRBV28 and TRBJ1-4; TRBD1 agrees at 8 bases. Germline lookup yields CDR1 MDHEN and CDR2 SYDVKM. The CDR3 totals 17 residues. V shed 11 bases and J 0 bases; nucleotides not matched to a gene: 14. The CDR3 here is CASKPRQGIATNEKLFF. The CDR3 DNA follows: TGTGCCTCCAAACCTCGACAGGGGATAGCAACTAATGAAAAACTGTTTTTT. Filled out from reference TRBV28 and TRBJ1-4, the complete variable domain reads DVKVTQSSRYLVKRTGEKVFLECVQDMDHENMFWYRQDPGLGLRLIYFSYDVKMKEKGDIPEGYSVSREKKERFSLILESASTNQTSMYLCASKPRQGIATNEKLFFGSGTQLSVL.

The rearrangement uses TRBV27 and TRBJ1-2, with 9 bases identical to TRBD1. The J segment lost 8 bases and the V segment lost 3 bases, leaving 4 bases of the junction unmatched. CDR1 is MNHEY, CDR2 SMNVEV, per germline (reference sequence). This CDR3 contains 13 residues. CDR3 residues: CASSFGQGRGYTF. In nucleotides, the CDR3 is TGTGCCAGCAGTTTCGGACAGGGGAGAGGCTACACCTTC.

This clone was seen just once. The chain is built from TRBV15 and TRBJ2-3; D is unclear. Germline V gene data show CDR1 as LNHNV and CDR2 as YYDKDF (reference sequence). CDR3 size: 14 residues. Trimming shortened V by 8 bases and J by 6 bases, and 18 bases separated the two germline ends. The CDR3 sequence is CATARIARVDTQYF. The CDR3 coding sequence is TGTGCCACCGCTCGCATAGCCCGGGTGGATACGCAGTATTTT.

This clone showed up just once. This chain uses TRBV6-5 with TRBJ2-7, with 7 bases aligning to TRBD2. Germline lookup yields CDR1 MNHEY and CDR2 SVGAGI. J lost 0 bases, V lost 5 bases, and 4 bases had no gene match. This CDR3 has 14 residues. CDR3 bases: TGTGCCAGCAGTAGTAGCGGGTACTCCTACGAGCAGTACTTC. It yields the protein CASSSSGYSYEQYF.

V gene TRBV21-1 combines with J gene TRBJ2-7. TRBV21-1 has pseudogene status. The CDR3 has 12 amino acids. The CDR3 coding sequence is TGTGCCAGCCCCTGGAAGGCCTACGAGCAGTACTTC. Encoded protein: CASPWKAYEQYF.